The entry that follows covers one T cell receptor (beta chain) sequence. This clonotype has at least ten counts. Its antigen remains undetermined. Base qualities were left out, and no much larger clone turns up one base away. The receptor library was made with multiplex PCR. Sequencing used an Illumina HiSeq 4000. iRepertoire HTBI primers and Arm-PCR amplification of CDR3 regions were used to construct TCR beta libraries. Gel purification was performed on PCR products prior to sequencing. The source study handled its data this way. A total of around 59 TRBV and some 15 TRBJ segments were identified across samples and were used for gene usage analysis of CDR3 amino acid clonotypes. Filtered high-quality paired reads were merged into contigs using COPE and FqMerger. BLAST was used to align contigs to the IMGT TRBV, TRBD and TRBJ reference genes, and CDR3 was defined following IMGT. Any clonotype with a frequency above 0.1% was counted as a highly expanded clone. Shannon entropy was used to measure repertoire diversity, and the Gini coefficient was used to measure V-J evenness. Clonotypes shared by more than one individual were considered public. The public sequencing data were trimmed at Q25 with fastp and processed into clonotypes with MiXCR by TCRdb, which kept only in-frame beta chains. Rows merge per CDR3 protein into single entries with the most common DNA and genes. TCRdb assigned the V and J calls; the authors' analysis was not used. The sample table holds 400,000 to 600,000 distinct CDR3 sequences, of which around a fifth were seen once. The ten largest make up roughly 6.9% of the sample.

Explained via the paper, the time point label denotes: persistent/refractory GD, antithyroid drugs over 5 years with positive TRAb. RNA was extracted from PBMCs in TRIzol for both TCR sequencing and RNA sequencing. The diagnosis of Graves' disease was made according to American Thyroid Association guidelines. Patients were recruited from an endocrinology department in Xi'an, China. From each patient, around 8.3 milliliters of peripheral blood was collected into an EDTA anticoagulant tube. Ficoll Paque Plus density gradient separation was used to isolate PBMCs, and no additional T cell sorting was done. An Agilent 2100 Bioanalyzer and agarose gel were used to check RNA quality, and a NanoDrop 2000 was used to measure RNA concentration. As encoded in the germline V gene (reference sequence), CDR1 is SEHNR while CDR2 is FQNEAQ. Spanning cysteine to phenylalanine, the CDR3 consists of 19 amino acids. CDR3 DNA is the only sequence kept; it has 57 bases, read in frame from the first base. The junction shows trimming of 1 base on V and 2 bases on J, and the gene matches do not reach 9 bases of it.

This entry belongs to a study of regulatory T cells in long-lasting Graves disease (dated by TCRdb to 2020 to 2022). For the study in its entirety: Persistent Graves' disease was defined as antithyroid drug treatment for over 5 years with persistently positive TSH receptor autoantibodies. This study used TCR sequencing and RNA sequencing of peripheral blood to compare persistent Graves' disease patients against newly diagnosed Graves' disease patients. The study was registered as a clinical trial and conducted in China. A total of 35 or so samples were covered by TCR sequencing, comprising approximately 13 persistent and around 20 newly diagnosed Graves' disease patients. On average, persistent Graves' disease patients in the clinical cohort had been on antithyroid drugs for about 9.3 years.

The paper's findings and limits, for the study overall: As a limitation, the authors acknowledged that the small sample size may reduce accuracy. Compared with newly diagnosed patients, patients with persistent Graves' disease had lower TCR Shannon entropy and fewer highly expanded clones, which suggests clonal expansion. Because the primary lesion, thyroid tissue, could not be accessed, the study looked at peripheral blood alone. More public clonotypes were shared among persistent patients (under 3,000) than among newly diagnosed patients (966). Persistent disease showed preferential use of TRBV28, TRBJ1-2 and TRBJ2-5, whereas newly diagnosed disease favored TRBV20-1 and TRBJ2-1. Sequencing and analysis were limited to the TCR beta chain.

Source: peripheral blood mononuclear cells (PBMCs), taken when the disease was refractory, from a patient treated with antithyroid drugs. The sequence was obtained from a female donor with Graves disease. Recombination linked TRBV7-9 to TRBJ2-5; 14 junctional bases match TRBD2. The CDR3 protein is CASSLVVWGLAGEQETQYF. The bases read TGTGCCAGCAGCTTAGTGGTATGGGGACTAGCGGGAGAACAAGAGACCCAGTACTTC. With all but the CDR3 taken from the reference TRBV7-9 and TRBJ2-5 genes, the full variable domain is: DTGVSQNPRHKITKRGQNVTFRCDPISEHNRLYWYRQTLGQGPEFLTYFQNEAQLEKSRLLSDRFSAERPKGSFSTLEIQRTEQGDSAMYLCASSLVVWGLAGEQETQYFGPGTRLLVL.